The 14 T cell receptor delta chains presented below share a single source sample, sequenced in a study of gamma-delta chains in newborns, infants, children. TCRdb repeated clone calling on the reads with CATT. The sample holds about 5,000 delta-chain clones, over 0.4% seen once. Sequenced input: blood. These receptors were obtained from a child who was a newborn, infant or young child, either healthy, febrile or measles-vaccinated (not recorded which).

This clone turned up a few times. A much larger clone differs by one base, so this may be a read error. Other DNA sequences in this sample translate to the same CDR3. This chain uses TRDV3 with TRDJ3, with D perhaps TRDD3 (5 bases). Germline CDR1 is TVYSNPD and CDR2 is GDNSRS (reference sequence). This CDR3 contains 16 residues. Here the CDR3 DNA reads TGTGCCTTTACTGGAGATAGCTCCTGGGACACCCGACAAATGTTTTTC. Amino acid sequence: CAFTGDSSWDTRQMFF.

This clone was detected a few times. A read error may explain this, as a much larger clone is one base away. V usage is TRDV2 and J usage is TRDJ3; TRDD3 matches at 11 bases. Germline trimming cut 3 bases from V and 0 bases from J; bases unmatched to any gene: 9. The CDR3 sequence is 20 residues long. Germline CDR1 is GEAIGNYY and CDR2 is EKD. The DNA of the CDR3 is TGTGCCTGTGACTCTATTGGGGGATACGGTAGCTCCTGGGACACCCGACAGATGTTTTTC. Amino acids: CACDSIGGYGSSWDTRQMFF.

Concerning this clone: Just one base apart from a much larger clone, this may be a read error. V usage is TRDV2 and J usage is TRDJ2; 13 nucleotides match TRDD3. The CDR3 is 17 amino acids. Germline loops: CDR1 GEAIGNYY, CDR2 EKD. CDR3 loop: CACDSTGGYALIAQLFF. The CDR3 region has the DNA TGTGCCTGTGACAGTACTGGGGGATACGCTTTGATAGCACAACTCTTCTTT.

This clone was observed a handful of times. TCRdb attributes to this sequence the protein of a much larger clone, which differs from the DNA translation at residue 13; a read error is likely, and the protein displayed is translated from the DNA. V usage is TRDV2 and J usage is TRDJ3; 11 nucleotides align to TRDD3. This CDR3 has 17 residues. The germline gives CDR1 GEAIGNYY, CDR2 EKD. This chain's CDR3 is CACDTWGIRKDTQQMFF. The CDR3 DNA reads TGTGCCTGTGACACCTGGGGGATACGCAAGGACACCCAACAGATGTTTTTC.

This clone showed up just a few times. This probably arose from a read error, given a far larger clone one base away. The sample carries other DNA sequences with the same CDR3. The rearrangement uses TRDV2 and TRDJ3, with D tentatively TRDD3 (6 bases). V dropped 0 bases and J dropped 0 bases, with 11 bases sitting between them. CDR3 size: 18 residues. Germline loops: CDR1 GEAIGNYY, CDR2 EKD. The DNA of the CDR3 is TGTGCCTGTGACACCGGAGGATACAGCTCCTGGGACACCCGACAGATGTTTTTC. Its protein is CACDTGGYSSWDTRQMFF.

This clone was found a few times. At one of its ends the junction is not consistent with the germline gene, which may arise from a read error. This rearrangement joins TRDV1 to TRDJ1; weak D call: TRDD3 (6 bases). CDR3 length equals 18 residues. CDR1 and CDR2 (germline): TSWWSYY, QGS. CDR3 loop: CALGERLLGDTYTDRLIF. The CDR3, as DNA: TGTGCTCTTGGGGAACGCCTACTGGGAGATACGTACACCGATAGACTCATCTTT.

This clone was picked up a small number of times. The TCRdb record carries a much larger clone's protein, which differs from this DNA's translation at residue 13; a read error is the likely cause, and the protein listed here is the DNA translation. The rearrangement links TRDV2 to TRDJ1, with 9 bases that match TRDD3. The J segment lost 7 bases and the V segment lost 0 bases, leaving 14 bases of the junction unmatched. The germline V gene encodes CDR1 GEAIGNYY and CDR2 EKD. The CDR3 contains 17 residues. As DNA, the CDR3 is TGTGCCTGTGACACCGTTTCGGGGATACGGGAGGGCGGTAAACTCATCTTT. Translation gives CACDTVSGIREGGKLIF.

This clone came up a few times. It is likely a read error: a sequence one base away is far more abundant. Other DNA sequences in the sample encode the same CDR3. This chain uses TRDV2 with TRDJ2; 8 bases fit TRDD3. The CDR3 has 18 amino acids. From germline, CDR1 is GEAIGNYY and CDR2 EKD. V shed 3 bases, J shed 0 bases, and the junction held 11 bases outside the gene matches. The CDR3 region has the DNA TGTGCCTGTGACGGCGTGGGGGATCCCGAAGCTTTGACAGCACAACTCTTCTTT. It specifies CACDGVGDPEALTAQLFF.

This clone is large within its sample. This sample also contains other DNA sequences that code for the same CDR3. The V gene is TRDV2, the J gene TRDJ3; 9 bases line up with TRDD3. Germline CDR1 and CDR2: GEAIGNYY and EKD. This CDR3 comprises 16 residues. Germline trimming cut 1 base from V and 3 bases from J; bases unmatched to any gene: 0. CDR3 DNA: TGTGCCTGTGACACTGGGGGATACTGGGACACCCGACAGATGTTTTTC. This encodes CACDTGGYWDTRQMFF.

A few counts support this clone. With a far larger clone one base away, a read error is the likely cause. Distinct nucleotide sequences in the sample also encode this CDR3. V gene TRDV2 combines with J gene TRDJ1, with D possibly TRDD3 on 6 matching bases. The germline V gene encodes CDR1 GEAIGNYY and CDR2 EKD. The V end lost 3 bases, the J end lost 0 bases, and 16 bases lay between the germline ends. There are 16 residues in the CDR3. CDR3 DNA sequence: TGTGCCTGTGACGTACTGGGAGATACGGACACCGATAAACTCATCTTT. Translating it yields CACDVLGDTDTDKLIF.

This clone was seen a handful of times. A far larger clone is only one base removed, so a read error is likely. Within the sample, other DNA sequences also encode this same CDR3. The chain has TRDV2 and TRDJ3, with a possible D match to TRDD3 (6 bases). The germline V gene has CDR1 GEAIGNYY and CDR2 EKD. Trimming took off 0 bases at V and 0 bases at J, with 17 bases between the two ends. The CDR3 runs to 20 residues. The CDR3 region is CACDTGVWGPSSWDTRQMFF. For the CDR3, the DNA is TGTGCCTGTGACACCGGGGTCTGGGGCCCTAGCTCCTGGGACACCCGACAGATGTTTTTC.

This clone was counted a few times. A read error may be the cause here, since a much bigger clone is one base away. Other DNA sequences in this specimen translate into the identical CDR3. The chain recombines TRDV2 with TRDJ3; the match to TRDD3 covers 8 bases. Germline values: CDR1 GEAIGNYY, CDR2 EKD. The J segment lost 0 bases and the V segment lost 3 bases, leaving 6 bases of the junction unmatched. The CDR3 has 18 residues. Here the CDR3 DNA reads TGTGCCTGTGACGCCCTACTGGGGGGCTCCTGGGACACCCGACAGATGTTTTTC. It specifies CACDALLGGSWDTRQMFF.

Worth noting for this clone: A junction end diverges from the germline sequence, so it may reflect a read error. J is TRDJ1 and V is TRDV1, with D perhaps matching TRDD3 (5 bases). TCRdb carries no J gene annotation; the J gene was assigned here by matching the DNA with germline. Germline lookup yields CDR1 TSWWSYY and CDR2 QGS. The CDR3 contains 13 residues. For the CDR3, the DNA is TGTGCTCGTGGGAAGGGACTGGCAGCTAAACTCATCTTT. It encodes CARGKGLAAKLIF.

In its sample, this clone was seen a few times. A read error likely explains why the TCRdb protein, taken from a much larger clone, differs from this DNA's translation at residue 6; the protein shown is translated from the DNA. The chain employs TRDV2 and TRDJ2, with 10 bases fitting TRDD3. The germline CDR1 and CDR2 sequences are GEAIGNYY and EKD. The CDR3 is 15 residues long. The J segment lost 5 bases and the V segment lost 3 bases, leaving 5 bases of the junction unmatched. CDR3: CACDPPLGDTAQLFF. The CDR3 nucleotides read TGTGCCTGTGACCCCCCACTGGGGGATACAGCACAACTCTTCTTT.